This TCR beta chain was identified in a study of T cells in tumors and immune-related adverse events. Germline values: CDR1 LNHDA, CDR2 SQIVND (reference sequence). V dropped 4 bases and J dropped 5; count of bases not matched to a gene: 13. The CDR3 covers 17 residues. Libraries were prepared by immunoSEQ multiplex PCR; TCRdb keeps only in-frame clonotypes and omits some of them. The sample carries tens of thousands of clones, around 90% recorded once. The clonotype was recovered from a female donor with metastatic renal cell carcinoma. Sequencing used lymph node tissue, obtained from a patient treated with anti-PD-1 therapy. The rearrangement joins TRBV19 to TRBJ1-5; 8 positions agree with TRBD1. This CDR3 reads CASSTRDRLPADQPQHF. DNA for the CDR3: TGTGCCAGTAGTACCCGGGACAGGCTCCCGGCGGATCAGCCCCAGCATTTT. Combining the CDR3 with reference TRBV19 and TRBJ1-5 gives the whole variable domain DGGITQSPKYLFRKEGQNVTLSCEQNLNHDAMYWYRQDPGQGLRLIYYSQIVNDFQKGDIAEGYSVSREKKESFPLTVTSAQKNPTAFYLCASSTRDRLPADQPQHFGDGTRLSIL.